The 13 T cell receptor beta chains given below trace back to one sample, sequenced in a study of T cell responses to AZD1222 COVID-19 vaccine (dated by TCRdb to the early 2020s). The time point label corresponds to: about 28 days (+/-7) after the second vaccine dose. Library construction relied on the immunoSEQ multiplex PCR assay. Not all clones reach the TCRdb copy of this immuneACCESS table, which keeps in-frame sequences only. Checked studies attribute under half of the gap to unresolved V genes and leave the rest unexplained. For this sample the table gives about 120,000 clones, of which about 90% were detected only once. The top ten clones comprise roughly 1.4% of the sample. Sequencing used peripheral blood, obtained 28 days after the second AZD1222 dose. Source of these receptors: an adult who received the AZD1222 COVID-19 vaccine.

V is TRBV6-4 and J is TRBJ2-3; D is perhaps TRBD2 (6 bases). Germline CDR1 is MRHNA and CDR2 is SNTAGT. The CDR3 contains 13 residues. V was clipped by 0 bases and J by 15 bases, with 16 bases between them. Here the CDR3 DNA reads TGTGCCAGCAGTGACTCGTCGACTAGTCCCTTATATTTT. It is translated as CASSDSSTSPLYF.

This chain links TRBV13 with TRBJ1-2, with D hard to call. This CDR3 is built from 11 residues. V lost 0 bases, J lost 6 bases, and 2 bases lay in between. Germline V gives CDR1 PRHDT, CDR2 FYEKMQ (reference sequence). CDR3 residues: CASSLGNGYTF. CDR3 coding DNA: TGTGCCAGCAGCTTAGGGAATGGCTACACCTTC. Filled out from reference TRBV13 and TRBJ1-2, the complete variable domain reads AAGVIQSPRHLIKEKRETATLKCYPIPRHDTVYWYQQGPGQDPQFLISFYEKMQSDKGSIPDRFSAQQFSDYHSELNMSSLELGDSALYFCASSLGNGYTFGSGTRLTVV.

The J gene is TRBJ2-7, the V gene TRBV28, with 9 bases fitting TRBD1. J lost 2 bases, V lost 4 bases, and 6 bases had no gene match. The CDR3 contains 15 residues. Germline assignment: CDR1 MDHEN and CDR2 SYDVKM. The CDR3 reads CASSSGTGLPYEQYF. The CDR3 DNA sequence: TGTGCCAGCAGTTCCGGGACAGGGCTTCCCTACGAGCAGTACTTC.

The rearrangement uses TRBV27 and TRBJ2-2, with 8 bases fitting TRBD1. The CDR3 length is 16 residues. V lost 6 bases and J lost 1; bases outside the gene matches: 7. Germline-derived CDR1 and CDR2 are MNHEY and SMNVEV (reference sequence). The CDR3 region has the DNA TGTGCCAGCAGCCCCTGGGACAGGCGGAACACCGGGGAGCTGTTTTTT. Translated, it gives CASSPWDRRNTGELFF.

The rearrangement links TRBV7-8 to TRBJ2-3, with D possibly TRBD1 on 7 matching bases. Germline CDR1 and CDR2: SGHVS and FQNEAQ. V shed 2 bases and J shed 0 bases, with 15 bases lying between them. The CDR3 totals 17 residues. As DNA, the CDR3 is TGTGCCAGCAGCTTAAGGTTGGCAGGGGGGAGCACAGATACGCAGTATTTT. Translating gives CASSLRLAGGSTDTQYF.

The count of this clone is one. The CDR3 here is CASSVGGNTGELFF. The CDR3 nucleotides read TGTGCCAGCAGCGTAGGGGGGAATACCGGGGAGCTGTTTTTT. The chain combines TRBV9 with TRBJ2-2; D is perhaps TRBD1 or TRBD2 (5 bases each). Per germline, CDR1 SGDLS and CDR2 YYNGEE. This CDR3 has 14 amino acids. V was shortened by 0 bases and J by 5 bases, with 8 bases between the two germline ends.

The chain couples TRBV6-5 to TRBJ2-7, with D perhaps matching TRBD2 (5 bases). This CDR3 is built from 16 residues. The V end was cut by 0 bases, the J end by 0 bases, with 12 bases between. Germline CDR1 and CDR2: MNHEY and SVGAGI. CDR3 nucleotide sequence: TGTGCCAGCAGTTACTCGACTAACTTTATCTCCTACGAGCAGTACTTC. Translation gives CASSYSTNFISYEQYF.

The V gene is TRBV30, the J gene TRBJ1-1, with a tentative D call TRBD1 (5 bases). The CDR3 is 12 amino acids. Trimming removed 5 bases from V and 5 bases from J, with 12 bases in between. In germline, CDR1 is GTSNPN, CDR2 SVGIG (reference sequence). The DNA for the CDR3 is TGTGCCTGGTCACGGGGCATAACTGAAGCTTTCTTT. As protein: CAWSRGITEAFF.

This chain links TRBV7-2 with TRBJ1-5, with 7 bases lining up with TRBD1. The length of the CDR3 is 15 residues. Trimming removed 6 bases from V and 9 bases from J; junction bases left unmatched: 14. The germline gives CDR1 SGHTA, CDR2 FQGNSA. DNA for the CDR3: TGTGCCAGCAGTGAGGCGGGACAGCCCTTAGTGCCCCAGCATTTT. Its translation: CASSEAGQPLVPQHF.

The table lists this clone with a count of one. The chain carries TRBV19 and TRBJ2-3; no definite D call. This CDR3 contains 13 residues. The V end lost 4 bases, the J end lost 2 bases, and 7 bases lay between the germline ends. The germline V gene encodes CDR1 LNHDA and CDR2 SQIVND (reference sequence). The CDR3 region is CASSTAYTDTQYF. Here the CDR3 DNA reads TGTGCCAGTAGTACCGCATACACAGATACGCAGTATTTT.

The chain recombines TRBV4-2 with TRBJ1-3, with 7 nucleotides matching TRBD1. Germline V gene sequence: CDR1 LGHNA, CDR2 YNFKEQ. J was trimmed by 1 base and V by 0 bases; bases with no gene match: 9. The CDR3 is 18 amino acids. This CDR3 reads CASSQDRGPGISGNTIYF. In DNA form, the CDR3 reads TGTGCCAGCAGCCAAGATAGGGGGCCGGGTATTTCTGGAAACACCATATATTTT.

The CDR3 region has the DNA TGTGCCAGCAGCCAAGATACAAACATTCAGTACTTC. It encodes CASSQDTNIQYF. V is TRBV12-3 or TRBV12-4 and J is TRBJ2-4; no reliable D call. V was shortened by 6 bases and J by 6 bases, with 9 bases between the two germline ends. This CDR3 contains 12 residues.

The V call is TRBV11-2, the J call TRBJ2-1; 10 bases line up with TRBD1. Germline loops: CDR1 SGHAT, CDR2 FQNNGV. The V gene end was trimmed by 4 bases and the J gene end by 6 bases; junction bases not matched to a gene: 6. The CDR3 runs to 15 residues. This CDR3 is CASSSGTGASNEQFF. CDR3 coding DNA: TGTGCCAGCAGCTCAGGGACAGGGGCCTCCAATGAGCAGTTCTTC.